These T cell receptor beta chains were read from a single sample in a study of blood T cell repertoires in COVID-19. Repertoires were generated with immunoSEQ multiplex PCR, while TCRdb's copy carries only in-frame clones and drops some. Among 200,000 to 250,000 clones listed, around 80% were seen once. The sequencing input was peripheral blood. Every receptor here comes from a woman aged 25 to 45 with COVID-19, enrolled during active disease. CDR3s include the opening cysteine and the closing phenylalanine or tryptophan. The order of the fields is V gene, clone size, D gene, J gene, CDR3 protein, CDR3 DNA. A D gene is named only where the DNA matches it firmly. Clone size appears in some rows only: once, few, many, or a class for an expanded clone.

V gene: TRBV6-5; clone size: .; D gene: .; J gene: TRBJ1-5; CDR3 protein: CASRGGERPQHF; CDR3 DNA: TGTGCCAGCAGAGGGGGGGAGAGGCCCCAGCATTTT
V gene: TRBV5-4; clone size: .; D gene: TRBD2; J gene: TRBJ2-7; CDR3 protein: CASSDPGLLSYEQYF; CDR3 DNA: TGTGCCAGCAGCGACCCGGGACTACTCTCCTACGAGCAGTACTTC
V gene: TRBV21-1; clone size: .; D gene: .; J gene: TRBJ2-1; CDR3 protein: CASSKGAGGHNEQFF; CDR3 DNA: TGTGCCAGCAGCAAAGGGGCGGGAGGCCACAATGAGCAGTTCTTC
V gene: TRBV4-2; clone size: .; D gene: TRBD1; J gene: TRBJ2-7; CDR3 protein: CASSRPDRAYEQYF; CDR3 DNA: TGTGCCAGCAGCCGACCGGACAGGGCCTACGAGCAGTACTTC
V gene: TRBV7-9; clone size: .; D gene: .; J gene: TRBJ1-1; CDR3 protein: CASSLPDRNTEAFF; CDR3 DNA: TGTGCCAGCAGCCTCCCAGACAGGAACACTGAAGCTTTCTTT
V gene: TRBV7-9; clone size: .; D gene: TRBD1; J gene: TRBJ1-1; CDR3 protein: CASSLTDREAFF; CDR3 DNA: TGTGCCAGCAGCTTAACGGACAGGGAGGCTTTCTTT
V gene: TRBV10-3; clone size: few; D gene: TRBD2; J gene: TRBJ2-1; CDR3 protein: CAIRKGLAGMDEQFF; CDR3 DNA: TGTGCCATCAGAAAGGGACTAGCGGGAATGGATGAGCAGTTCTTC
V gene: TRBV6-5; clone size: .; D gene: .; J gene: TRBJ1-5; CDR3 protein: CASSSGQLGNQPQHF; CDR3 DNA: TGTGCCAGCAGTTCCGGACAGTTAGGCAATCAGCCCCAGCATTTT
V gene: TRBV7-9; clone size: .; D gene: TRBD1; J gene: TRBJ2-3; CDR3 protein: CASSARTGDPDTQYF; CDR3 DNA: TGTGCCAGCAGCGCCCGGACAGGGGACCCAGATACGCAGTATTTT
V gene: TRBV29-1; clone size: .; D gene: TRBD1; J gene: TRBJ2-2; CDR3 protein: CSVMTGAGELFF; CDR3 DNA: TGCAGCGTTATGACAGGGGCCGGGGAGCTGTTTTTT
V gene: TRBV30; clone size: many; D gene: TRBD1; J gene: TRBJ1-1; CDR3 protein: CAWSAISTGGTEAFF; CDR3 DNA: TGTGCCTGGAGTGCCATATCGACAGGGGGCACTGAAGCTTTCTTT
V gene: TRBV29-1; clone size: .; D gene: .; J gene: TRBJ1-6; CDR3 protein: CSVLPRPDRTYNSPLHF; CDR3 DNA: TGCAGCGTCCTCCCCCGACCCGACAGAACCTATAATTCACCCCTCCACTTT
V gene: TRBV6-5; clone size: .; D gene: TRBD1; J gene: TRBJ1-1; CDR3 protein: CASSYSGQGDTEAFF; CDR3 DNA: TGTGCCAGCAGTTACTCGGGACAGGGGGACACTGAAGCTTTCTTT
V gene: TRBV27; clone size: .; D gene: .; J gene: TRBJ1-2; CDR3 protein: CASMGGSGSYGYTF; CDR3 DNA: TGTGCCAGCATGGGGGGGTCAGGGAGCTATGGCTACACCTTC
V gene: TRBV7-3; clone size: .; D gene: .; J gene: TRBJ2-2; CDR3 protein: CASSLVQSGELFF; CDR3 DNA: TGTGCCAGCAGCCTCGTCCAGTCCGGGGAGCTGTTTTTT
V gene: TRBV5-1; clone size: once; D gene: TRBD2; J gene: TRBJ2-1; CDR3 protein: CASSPEGTSGRVSSYNEQFF; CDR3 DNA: TGCGCCAGCAGCCCAGAAGGGACTAGCGGGAGGGTAAGCTCCTACAATGAGCAGTTCTTC
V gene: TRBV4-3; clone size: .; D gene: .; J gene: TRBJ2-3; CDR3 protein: CASSHDWTDTQYF; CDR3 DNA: TGCGCCAGCAGCCATGACTGGACAGATACGCAGTATTTT
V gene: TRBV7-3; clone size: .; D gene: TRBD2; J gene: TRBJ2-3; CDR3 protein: CASSLMSLAGSTDTQYF; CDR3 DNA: TGTGCCAGCAGCTTAATGAGCCTAGCGGGTAGCACAGATACGCAGTATTTT
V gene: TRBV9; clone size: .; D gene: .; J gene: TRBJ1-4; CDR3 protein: CASSDLGTSSSTNEKLFF; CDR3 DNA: TGTGCCAGCAGCGACCTCGGGACAAGTTCCTCAACTAATGAAAAACTGTTTTTT
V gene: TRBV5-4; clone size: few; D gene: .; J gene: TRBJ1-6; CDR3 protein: CASRKGQPYNSPLHF; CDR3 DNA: TGTGCCAGCAGGAAAGGACAGCCGTATAATTCACCCCTCCACTTT
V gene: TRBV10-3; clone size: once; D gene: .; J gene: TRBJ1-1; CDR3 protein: CAISRNTEAFF; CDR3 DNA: TGTGCCATCAGTCGGAACACTGAAGCTTTCTTT
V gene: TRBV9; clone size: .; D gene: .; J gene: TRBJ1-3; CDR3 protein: CASSVAPGTLSGNTIYF; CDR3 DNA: TGTGCCAGCAGCGTAGCTCCAGGGACTCTCTCTGGAAACACCATATATTTT
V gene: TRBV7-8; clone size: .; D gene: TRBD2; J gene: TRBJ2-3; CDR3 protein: CASSLFLAGGRDTQYF; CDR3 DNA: TGTGCCAGCAGCTTATTCCTAGCGGGGGGCCGGGATACGCAGTATTTT
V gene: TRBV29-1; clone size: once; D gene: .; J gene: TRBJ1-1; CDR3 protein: CSANRDAEAFF; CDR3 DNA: TGCAGCGCGAACAGGGACGCTGAAGCTTTCTTT
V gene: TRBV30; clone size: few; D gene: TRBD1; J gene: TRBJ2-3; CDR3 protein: CAWSRDRRRTDTQYF; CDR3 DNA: TGTGCCTGGAGCCGGGACAGACGACGCACAGATACGCAGTATTTT
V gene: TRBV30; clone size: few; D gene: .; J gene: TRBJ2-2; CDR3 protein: CAWRNTGIPGELFF; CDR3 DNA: TGTGCCTGGAGAAACACAGGGATTCCCGGGGAGCTGTTTTTT
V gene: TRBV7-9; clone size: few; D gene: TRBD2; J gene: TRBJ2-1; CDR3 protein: CASSRRTSADMNEQFF; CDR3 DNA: TGTGCCAGCAGCCGTAGGACTAGCGCCGACATGAATGAGCAGTTCTTC
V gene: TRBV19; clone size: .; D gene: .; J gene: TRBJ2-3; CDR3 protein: CASSASGSDTQYF; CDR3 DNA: TGTGCCAGTAGTGCGTCAGGGTCAGATACGCAGTATTTT
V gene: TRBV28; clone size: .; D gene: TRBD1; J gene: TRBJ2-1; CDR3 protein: CATYRTGKGDEQFF; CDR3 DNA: TGTGCCACCTACCGGACAGGGAAGGGGGATGAGCAGTTCTTC
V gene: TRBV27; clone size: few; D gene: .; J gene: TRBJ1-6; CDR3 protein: CASSLESRAYNSPLHF; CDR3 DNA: TGTGCCAGCAGTTTAGAGAGCAGGGCCTATAATTCACCCCTCCACTTT
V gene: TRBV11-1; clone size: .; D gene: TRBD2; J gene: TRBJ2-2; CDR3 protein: CASSLDSGGYTGELFF; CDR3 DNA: TGTGCCAGCAGCTTAGATAGCGGGGGATACACCGGGGAGCTGTTTTTT
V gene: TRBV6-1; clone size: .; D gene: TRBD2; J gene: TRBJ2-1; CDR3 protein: CASSEGLADYNEQFF; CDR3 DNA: TGTGCCAGCAGTGAAGGACTAGCGGACTACAATGAGCAGTTCTTC
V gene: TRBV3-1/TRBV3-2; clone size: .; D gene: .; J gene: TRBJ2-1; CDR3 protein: CASSQATGPEFF; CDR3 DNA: TGTGCCAGCAGCCAAGCGACAGGCCCTGAGTTCTTC
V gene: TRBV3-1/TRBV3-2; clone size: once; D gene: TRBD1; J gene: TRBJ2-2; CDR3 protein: CASSPLTGPGELFF; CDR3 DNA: TGTGCCAGCAGCCCTCTGACAGGGCCCGGGGAGCTGTTTTTT
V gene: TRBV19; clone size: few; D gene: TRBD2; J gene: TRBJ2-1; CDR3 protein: CASSDTGLAEYNEQFF; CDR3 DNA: TGTGCCAGTAGTGACACGGGACTAGCTGAATACAATGAGCAGTTCTTC
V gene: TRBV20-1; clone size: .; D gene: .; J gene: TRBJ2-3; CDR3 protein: CSASLESDTQYF; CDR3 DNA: TGCAGTGCCAGTTTAGAGTCAGATACGCAGTATTTT
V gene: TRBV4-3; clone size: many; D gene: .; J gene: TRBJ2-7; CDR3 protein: CASSQDGAASPTYEQYF; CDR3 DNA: TGCGCCAGCAGCCAAGATGGGGCGGCGTCACCCACCTACGAGCAGTACTTC